A selection of T cell receptor beta chains follows, all from one sample in a study of blood T cell repertoires in COVID-19. This table comes from immunoSEQ multiplex PCR, and its TCRdb copy is limited to in-frame clones, with some not included. The table shows fewer than 150,000 clones, with 80% to 90% occurring only once. Input material: peripheral blood. The receptors were sampled from a man aged 40-55 years with acute or convalescent COVID-19. CDR3s include the opening cysteine and the closing phenylalanine or tryptophan. A D gene is named only where the DNA matches it firmly. Some rows have no size entry. The others give once, few or many, or a class for an expanded clone.

>TRBJ2-3|TRBV15|-|-
TGTGCCACCAGCGCCCTTGTCGGCGGGGGCACAGATACGCAGTATTTT
CATSALVGGGTDTQYF
>TRBJ2-7|TRBV9|-|-
TGTGCCAGCAGCCCCGACTCTAGCTCCTACGAGCAGTACTTC
CASSPDSSSYEQYF
>TRBJ2-5|TRBV11-2|-|TRBD1
TGTGCCAGCAGCCCTCAGACAGGGGGCGCAGAGACCCAGTACTTC
CASSPQTGGAETQYF
>TRBJ1-2|TRBV6-4|-|-
TGTGCCAGCAGTGACGGGGCCAAGGGCTACACCTTC
CASSDGAKGYTF
>TRBJ2-7|TRBV12-3/TRBV12-4|-|-
TGTGCCAGCAGTTTATTCCTCGCCTACGAGCAGTACTTC
CASSLFLAYEQYF
>TRBJ1-4|TRBV18|-|TRBD1
TGTGCCAGCTCATCAACCGGGACAGGGGCATCAACTAATGAAAAACTGTTTTTT
CASSSTGTGASTNEKLFF
>TRBJ1-2|TRBV20-1|-|TRBD1
TGCAGTGCCTGGACAGGGGTTGGCTACACCTTC
CSAWTGVGYTF
>TRBJ2-2|TRBV9|-|TRBD1
TGTGCCAGCAGCGTAAACCCACAGGGGAGGAACACCGGGGAGCTGTTTTTT
CASSVNPQGRNTGELFF
>TRBJ2-3|TRBV9|-|-
TGTGCCAGCAGCGTAGAGGGGATACACCCCACAGATACGCAGTATTTT
CASSVEGIHPTDTQYF
>TRBJ2-3|TRBV5-4|-|-
TGTGCCAGCAGCTCCGCTAGCAGCACAGATACGCAGTATTTT
CASSSASSTDTQYF
>TRBJ2-7|TRBV23-1|once|TRBD1
TGCGCCAGCAGTCAATCGGAGGGACAGGGTCGCGAGCAGTACTTC
CASSQSEGQGREQYF
>TRBJ2-2|TRBV5-1|-|TRBD2
TGCGCCAGCAGCTTGGCCTCCGGCAGGGAGGGGACCGGGGAGCTGTTTTTT
CASSLASGREGTGELFF
>TRBJ2-3|TRBV5-1|-|-
TGCGCCAGCAGCTTGAGGGGGACAGATACGCAGTATTTT
CASSLRGTDTQYF
>TRBJ2-1|TRBV29-1|once|TRBD1
TGCAGCGTTTACAGGGGTCAAGTTTACAATGAGCAGTTCTTC
CSVYRGQVYNEQFF
>TRBJ1-6|TRBV14|-|-
TGTGCCAGCAGCCGGGGGCTCGGGAATTCACCCCTCCACTTT
CASSRGLGNSPLHF
>TRBJ1-2|TRBV12-3/TRBV12-4|-|-
TGTGCCAGCAGACTGGAGGGCTATGGCTACACCTTC
CASRLEGYGYTF
>TRBJ2-7|TRBV7-9|few|TRBD2
TGTGCCAGCAGCGTTCGAAGCGGGGGGGTATACGAGCAGTACTTC
CASSVRSGGVYEQYF
>TRBJ2-7|TRBV10-3|-|TRBD1
TGTGCCATCAGTGAGCTAAAGACAGGGGGCGCTTCTGGCGAGCAGTACTTC
CAISELKTGGASGEQYF
>TRBJ2-1|TRBV23-1|-|-
TGCGCCAGCAGTACAAATGTTCGTGCCCCCTACAATGAGCAGTTCTTC
CASSTNVRAPYNEQFF
>TRBJ1-1|TRBV29-1|-|-
TGCAGCGTTCAGCTCGGGCAGGGGAACACTGAAGCTTTCTTT
CSVQLGQGNTEAFF
>TRBJ1-1|TRBV5-5|few|-
TGTGCCAGCAGCCTAACGGGAAGAGCGGGTGAAGCTTTCTTT
CASSLTGRAGEAFF
>TRBJ1-2|TRBV6-6|-|TRBD1
TGTGCCAGCAGTTCGGAGGGACAGGGAGTTACTGGCTACACCTTC
CASSSEGQGVTGYTF
>TRBJ1-1|TRBV19|once|-
TGTGCCAGTAGTCCCATCAGGGATTATGGCACTGAAGCTTTCTTT
CASSPIRDYGTEAFF
>TRBJ1-1|TRBV12-3/TRBV12-4|few|-
TGTGCCAGCAGCGCTAGGGAGATCACTGAAGCTTTCTTT
CASSAREITEAFF
>TRBJ1-4|TRBV4-2|-|TRBD1
TGTGCCAGCAGCCACGCGGGACAGGGGCCAACTAATGAAAAACTGTTTTTT
CASSHAGQGPTNEKLFF
>TRBJ1-6|TRBV7-2|-|TRBD1
TGTGCCAGCAGCTTAGTGTCCGGGACAGGAGGCTCACCCCTCCACTTT
CASSLVSGTGGSPLHF
>TRBJ2-7|TRBV10-3|-|TRBD2
TGTGCCATCAGTGACGCCTTAGCGGGGGGTTCCTACGAGCAGTACTTC
CAISDALAGGSYEQYF
>TRBJ2-7|TRBV7-2|-|TRBD1
TGTGCCAGCAGACGAACCCCCGGACAGGGGTACGAGCAGTACTTC
CASRRTPGQGYEQYF
>TRBJ2-2|TRBV24-1|-|-
TGTGCCACCAGTGACAACTACCCGAACACCGGGGAGCTGTTTTTT
CATSDNYPNTGELFF
>TRBJ2-1|TRBV5-6|-|-
TGTGCCAGCAGCTTGCGGCTAGCAGGGGCCAATGAGCAGTTCTTC
CASSLRLAGANEQFF
>TRBJ2-1|TRBV5-1|-|TRBD1
TGCGCCAGCAGCTATGGGACAGAGAATGAGCAGTTCTTC
CASSYGTENEQFF
>TRBJ2-5|TRBV18|-|TRBD1
TGTGCCAGCTCACCTAGGACAGGGGGTATGGAGACCCAGTACTTC
CASSPRTGGMETQYF
>TRBJ1-1|TRBV2|-|-
TGTGCCAGCTCAGGGGCGAACACTGAAGCTTTCTTT
CASSGANTEAFF
>TRBJ2-3|TRBV14|-|-
TGTGCCAGCAGCCAAAGGGGGCAGGGAGGAGATACGCAGTATTTT
CASSQRGQGGDTQYF
>TRBJ2-7|TRBV7-9|-|TRBD2
TGTGCCAGCAGCACCTTTAGCGGGGGGAGCTCCTACGAGCAGTACTTC
CASSTFSGGSSYEQYF
>TRBJ2-7|TRBV7-2|-|TRBD2
TGTGCCAGCAGCTCCTCTGCGGGGGGGTACTACGAGCAGTACTTC
CASSSSAGGYYEQYF
>TRBJ1-2|TRBV4-2|-|-
TGTGCCAGCAGCCAAGGAGGGACTTACTATGGCTACACCTTC
CASSQGGTYYGYTF
>TRBJ1-5|TRBV19|-|-
TGTGCCAGCTCTTGGACAGACAGCAATCAGCCCCAGCATTTT
CASSWTDSNQPQHF
>TRBJ1-1|TRBV19|-|-
TGTGCCAGTAGTCCCCTGGTCGGGGAAGAAGCTTTCTTT
CASSPLVGEEAFF
>TRBJ1-6|TRBV4-1|-|TRBD1
TGCGCCAGCAGCCAAGGACAGGGGAATTCACCCCTCCACTTT
CASSQGQGNSPLHF
>TRBJ2-7|TRBV27|-|-
TGTGCCAGTCAGTTCCCCATCTTACGCCCCTACGAGCAGTACTTC
CASQFPILRPYEQYF
>TRBJ2-7|TRBV3-1/TRBV3-2|-|TRBD1
TGTGCCAGCAGCCAAGGGACAGGCACCTACGAGCAGTACTTC
CASSQGTGTYEQYF
>TRBJ1-1|TRBV10-3|-|TRBD1
TGTGCCATCAAGTTGGAGAGGGGGCGAGGAGACACTGAAGCTTTCTTT
CAIKLERGRGDTEAFF
>TRBJ2-3|TRBV6-2/TRBV6-3|-|-
TGTGCCAGCAGTTATGTTGTTTTCTCGGGGGGCGCAGATACGCAGTATTTT
CASSYVVFSGGADTQYF
>TRBJ1-1|TRBV28|-|-
TGTGCCAGCGGCACTACAGGGCACTCGAACACTGAAGCTTTCTTT
CASGTTGHSNTEAFF
>TRBJ2-3|TRBV6-5|-|-
TGTGCCAGCAGGAGTACAGGAGGCACAGATACGCAGTATTTT
CASRSTGGTDTQYF
>TRBJ2-3|TRBV7-3|-|TRBD2
TGTGCCAGCAGCCTAGGACTAGCGGGGGGCCCAGATACGCAGTATTTT
CASSLGLAGGPDTQYF
>TRBJ2-6|TRBV7-9|-|-
TGTGCCAGCAGCCAACGGTCGGCAGGGTCTGGGGCCAACGTCCTGACTTTC
CASSQRSAGSGANVLTF
>TRBJ1-2|TRBV7-9|-|-
TGTGCCAGCAGCTTTGCGAGGAATGGCTACACCTTC
CASSFARNGYTF
>TRBJ2-1|TRBV13|-|TRBD2
TGTGCCAGCAGCCCGCTATGGACTAGCGGGGGGCTCTACAATGAGCAGTTCTTC
CASSPLWTSGGLYNEQFF
>TRBJ2-2|TRBV20-1|-|TRBD2
TGCAGTGCTCGTGGACTAGCGGGGGGCAAGAACACCGGGGAGCTGTTTTTT
CSARGLAGGKNTGELFF
>TRBJ2-1|TRBV4-2|-|-
TGTGCCAGCAGAGGCGGCGCGGGGTACAATGAGCAGTTCTTC
CASRGGAGYNEQFF